A single sample gave rise to the 9 T cell receptor beta chains below, sequenced in a study of cytomegalovirus exposure and HLA in healthy donors. The repertoire was sequenced with immunoSEQ multiplex PCR; TCRdb's copy has only in-frame clones and lacks some. The table shows 70,000 to 90,000 clones, with around four fifths occurring only once. The sequencing input was PBMCs. These TCRs come from a man in his thirties or forties in good health and CMV-seronegative.

This clone has only one observation. The rearrangement links TRBV15 to TRBJ1-1; D is unresolved. The CDR3 covers 15 residues. CDR1 is LNHNV and CDR2 is YYDKDF in the germline V gene (reference sequence). Trimming took off 3 bases at V and 1 base at J, with 12 bases between the two ends. In nucleotides, the CDR3 is TGTGCCACCAGCAGGGGCGGAGGCAGGAACACTGAAGCTTTCTTT. It specifies CATSRGGGRNTEAFF.

This clone was seen more than once but under ten times. V is TRBV2 and J is TRBJ1-2, with D tentatively TRBD1 (6 bases). The V and J ends lost 7 bases and 8 bases respectively, with 20 bases between them. CDR3 length equals 14 residues. From germline, CDR1 is SNHLY and CDR2 FYNNEI. The CDR3 region is CASTPRTDGRGYTF. The CDR3 nucleotides read TGTGCCAGCACCCCCCGGACAGACGGGCGAGGCTACACCTTC.

A single count supports this clone. This chain connects TRBV6-5 to TRBJ2-7; D is possibly TRBD2 (5 bases). The CDR3 has 12 residues. Trimming removed 6 bases from V and 6 bases from J, with 12 bases in between. The germline V gene has CDR1 MNHEY and CDR2 SVGAGI. CDR3 region: CASSRRGLEQYV. The DNA for the CDR3 is TGTGCCAGCAGCAGGCGAGGGCTCGAGCAGTACGTC.

The rearrangement joins TRBV9 to TRBJ2-1, with 12 bases aligning to TRBD2. The CDR3 has 16 residues. V dropped 3 bases and J dropped 8; count of bases not matched to a gene: 9. Germline CDR1 is SGDLS and CDR2 is YYNGEE. The CDR3 is CASSALTSGSYHEQFF. The DNA for the CDR3 is TGTGCCAGCAGCGCCCTGACTAGCGGGAGTTATCATGAGCAGTTCTTC.

This clone occurred a few times. The CDR3 DNA reads TGTGCCAGTAGCGGGACAGTTTACACCGGGGAGCTGTTTTTT. This gives the protein CASSGTVYTGELFF. The chain employs TRBV19 and TRBJ2-2; 7 bases are shared with TRBD1. The CDR3 is 14 amino acids. Germline V CDR1 and CDR2: LNHDA, SQIVND (reference sequence). V lost 6 bases and J lost 3; bases outside the gene matches: 4.

The rearrangement links TRBV9 to TRBJ2-2; no firm D call. This CDR3 region has 14 residues. V dropped 2 bases and J dropped 2 bases, with 7 bases sitting between them. Germline V gene data show CDR1 as SGDLS and CDR2 as YYNGEE. Here the CDR3 DNA reads TGTGCCAGCAGCGTGAGCGCTAACACCGGGGAGCTGTTTTTT. Translation gives CASSVSANTGELFF. Filled out from reference TRBV9 and TRBJ2-2, the complete variable domain reads DSGVTQTPKHLITATGQRVTLRCSPRSGDLSVYWYQQSLDQGLQFLIQYYNGEERAKGNILERFSAQQFPDLHSELNLSSLELGDSALYFCASSVSANTGELFFGEGSRLTVL.

The genes are TRBV15 and TRBJ2-6; D call uncertain. V was shortened by 5 bases and J by 0 bases, with 8 bases between the two germline ends. Per the germline V gene, CDR1 is LNHNV and CDR2 is YYDKDF (reference sequence). The CDR3 runs 15 residues. The chain's CDR3 is CATSGLDSGANVLTF. CDR3 nucleotide sequence: TGTGCCACCAGCGGGCTTGACTCTGGGGCCAACGTCCTGACTTTC.

The chain carries TRBV28 and TRBJ1-5; TRBD1 is a possible D gene (6 bases). V was pared by 7 bases and J by 2 bases, with 9 bases between. The CDR3 runs 13 residues. Germline V lookup: CDR1 MDHEN, CDR2 SYDVKM. The CDR3 reads CASIGGGNQPQHF. The CDR3 nucleotides read TGTGCCAGCATAGGGGGAGGCAATCAGCCCCAGCATTTT. The entire variable domain, with the rest obtained from reference TRBV28 and TRBJ1-5, is as follows: DVKVTQSSRYLVKRTGEKVFLECVQDMDHENMFWYRQDPGLGLRLIYFSYDVKMKEKGDIPEGYSVSREKKERFSLILESASTNQTSMYLCASIGGGNQPQHFGDGTRLSIL.

The chain uses TRBV7-8 and TRBJ1-5; 7 nucleotides agree with TRBD1. With 4 bases clipped from V and 0 bases from J, the junction kept 6 bases outside the gene matches. The CDR3 runs to 16 residues. The germline CDR1 and CDR2 sequences are SGHVS and FQNEAQ. The CDR3 nucleotides read TGTGCCAGCAGCTCTAACAGGGGCTATAGCAATCAGCCCCAGCATTTT. Its protein is CASSSNRGYSNQPQHF.